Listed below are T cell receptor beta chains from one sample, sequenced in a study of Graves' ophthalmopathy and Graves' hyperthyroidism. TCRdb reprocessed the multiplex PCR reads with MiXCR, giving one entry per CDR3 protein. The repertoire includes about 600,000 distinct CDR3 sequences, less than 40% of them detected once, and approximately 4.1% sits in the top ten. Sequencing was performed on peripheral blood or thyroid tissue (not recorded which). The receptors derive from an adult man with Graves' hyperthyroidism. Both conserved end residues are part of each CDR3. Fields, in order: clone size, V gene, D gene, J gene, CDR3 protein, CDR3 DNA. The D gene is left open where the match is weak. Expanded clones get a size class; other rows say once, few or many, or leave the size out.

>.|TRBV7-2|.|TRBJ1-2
CASSIFVQGYGYTF
TGTGCCAGTAGTATCTTCGTACAGGGCTATGGCTACACCTTC
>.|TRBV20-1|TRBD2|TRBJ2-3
CSAKEGGPGTDTQYF
TGCAGTGCTAAAGAGGGAGGGCCCGGCACAGATACGCAGTATTTT
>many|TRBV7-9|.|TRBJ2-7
CASSLGSLGSYEQYF
TGTGCCAGCAGCTTAGGCAGCCTCGGGAGCTACGAGCAGTACTTC
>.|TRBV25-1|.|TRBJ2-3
CASRFASTDTQYF
TGTGCCAGCAGGTTTGCCAGCACAGATACGCAGTATTTT
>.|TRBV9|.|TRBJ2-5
CASSVDRGGTQYF
TGTGCCAGCAGCGTGGATCGGGGCGGGACCCAGTACTTC
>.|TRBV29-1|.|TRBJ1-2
CSVEPTISAGGYTF
TGCAGCGTTGAGCCGACTATCTCTGCCGGCGGCTACACCTTC
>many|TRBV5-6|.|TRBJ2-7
CASSGGRVSYEQYF
TGTGCCAGCAGCGGCGGACGGGTTTCCTACGAGCAGTACTTC
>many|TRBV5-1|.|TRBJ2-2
CASHRQASDGELFF
TGCGCCAGCCACCGACAGGCTTCAGACGGGGAGCTGTTTTTT
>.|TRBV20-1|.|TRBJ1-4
CSATRDGTYNEKLFF
TGCAGTGCTACCAGGGACGGGACCTACAATGAAAAACTGTTTTTT
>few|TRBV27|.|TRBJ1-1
CASSLSIWAVNTEAFF
TGTGCCAGCAGTTTATCTATATGGGCGGTGAACACTGAAGCTTTCTTT
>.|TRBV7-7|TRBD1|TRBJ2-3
CASSPTPGQESTDTQYF
TGTGCTAGCAGCCCGACACCGGGACAGGAAAGCACAGATACGCAGTATTTT
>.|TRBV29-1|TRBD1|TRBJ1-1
CSLDRSPNTEAFF
TGCAGCCTGGACAGGTCCCCGAACACTGAAGCTTTCTTT
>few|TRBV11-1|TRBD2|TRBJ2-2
CASSIRLADNTGELFF
TGTGCCAGCAGCATCCGACTAGCGGATAACACCGGGGAGCTGTTTTTT
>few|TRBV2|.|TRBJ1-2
CASRRGYNYGYTF
TGTGCCAGCCGAAGGGGGTACAACTATGGCTACACCTTC
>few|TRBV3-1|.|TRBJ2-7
CASSPTGGLADEQYF
TGTGCCAGCAGCCCCACAGGGGGACTAGCAGACGAGCAGTACTTC
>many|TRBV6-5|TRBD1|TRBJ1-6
CASSSDRGGSSPLHF
TGTGCCAGCAGTTCGGACAGGGGTGGGAGTTCACCCCTCCACTTT
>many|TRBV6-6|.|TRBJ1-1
CASSYEGPNTEAFF
TGTGCCAGCAGTTACGAGGGACCGAACACTGAAGCTTTCTTT
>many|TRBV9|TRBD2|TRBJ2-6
CASSVAGGSSGANVLTF
TGTGCCAGCAGCGTAGCGGGGGGGTCCTCTGGGGCCAACGTCCTGACTTTC
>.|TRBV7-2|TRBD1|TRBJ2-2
CASSVDRVNTGELFF
TGTGCCAGCAGCGTAGACAGGGTGAACACCGGGGAGCTGTTTTTT
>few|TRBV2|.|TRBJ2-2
CASSEKLNPNTGELFF
TGTGCCAGCAGTGAAAAGCTGAACCCGAACACCGGGGAGCTGTTTTTT
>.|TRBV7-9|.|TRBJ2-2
CASSLESNPFGTGELFF
TGTGCCAGCAGCTTAGAGTCCAACCCATTCGGCACCGGGGAGCTGTTTTTT
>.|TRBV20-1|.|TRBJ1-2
CSAPTSLAGGNTF
TGCAGTGCCCCCACCTCTTTGGCGGGAGGGAACACCTTC
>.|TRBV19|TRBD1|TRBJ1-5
CASTSTGNQPQHF
TGTGCCAGTACCTCGACAGGGAATCAGCCCCAGCATTTT
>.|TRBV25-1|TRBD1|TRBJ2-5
CASSLPGTGRETQYF
TGTGCCAGCAGCCTCCCCGGGACAGGTCGAGAGACCCAGTACTTC
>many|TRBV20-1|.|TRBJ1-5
CSAREIGQSDQPQHF
TGCAGTGCTAGAGAGATCGGACAGAGCGACCAGCCCCAGCATTTT
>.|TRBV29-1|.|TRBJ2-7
CSVDSGTSYEQYF
TGCAGCGTTGATTCTGGTACCTCCTACGAGCAGTACTTC
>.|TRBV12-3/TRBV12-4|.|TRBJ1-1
CVSSFLDRNTEAFF
TGTGTCAGCAGCTTCCTTGACAGGAACACTGAAGCTTTCTTT
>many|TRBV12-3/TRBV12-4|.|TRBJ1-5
CASSFAGQHQPQHF
TGTGCCAGCAGTTTTGCCGGACAGCACCAGCCCCAGCATTTT
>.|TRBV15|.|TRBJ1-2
CATSEGTNYGYTF
TGTGCCACCAGCGAGGGGACTAACTATGGCTACACCTTC
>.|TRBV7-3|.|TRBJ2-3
CASSVVGGAGGTDTQYF
TGTGCCAGCAGCGTAGTTGGGGGCGCCGGGGGCACAGATACGCAGTATTTT
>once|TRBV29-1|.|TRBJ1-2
CSVHQGNYGYTF
TGCAGTGTCCATCAGGGGAACTATGGCTACACCTTC
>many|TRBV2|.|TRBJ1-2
CASSASRTENYGYTF
TGTGCCAGCAGTGCATCACGGACGGAAAACTATGGCTACACCTTC
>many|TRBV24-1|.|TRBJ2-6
CATSDSGAGVGSGANVLTF
TGTGCCACCAGTGATTCGGGAGCAGGGGTAGGATCTGGGGCCAACGTCCTGACTTTC
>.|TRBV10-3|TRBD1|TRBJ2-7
CAIRGTGPTEQYF
TGTGCCATCAGGGGGACAGGACCTACCGAGCAGTACTTC
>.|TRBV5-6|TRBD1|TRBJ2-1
CASSLPGQGIDNEQFF
TGTGCCAGCAGCTTGCCGGGACAGGGCATAGACAATGAGCAGTTCTTC
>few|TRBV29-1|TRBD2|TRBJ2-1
CSAERGGTDEQFF
TGCAGCGCCGAGCGGGGGGGCACGGATGAGCAGTTCTTC
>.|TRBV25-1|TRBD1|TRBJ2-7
CASSASAGQGGYEQYF
TGTGCCAGCAGCGCGTCTGCGGGACAGGGGGGGTACGAGCAGTACTTC
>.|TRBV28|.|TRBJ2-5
CASSWGGGETQYF
TGTGCCAGCAGTTGGGGAGGGGGAGAGACCCAGTACTTC
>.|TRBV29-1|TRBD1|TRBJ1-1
CSSTDRVGTEAFF
TGCAGCAGTACAGACAGGGTGGGTACTGAAGCTTTCTTT
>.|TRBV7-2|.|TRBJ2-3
CASSLREARTDTQYF
TGTGCCAGCAGCTTAAGGGAAGCTCGCACAGATACGCAGTATTTT
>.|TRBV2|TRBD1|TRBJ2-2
CASAPGQGETGELFF
TGTGCTAGTGCCCCGGGACAGGGGGAAACCGGGGAGCTGTTTTTT
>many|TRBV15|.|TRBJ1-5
CATSRDLGRPQHF
TGTGCCACCAGCAGAGATCTGGGCAGGCCCCAGCATTTT
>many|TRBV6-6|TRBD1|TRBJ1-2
CASSYSRGLNYGYTF
TGTGCCAGCAGTTACTCGAGGGGGCTCAACTATGGCTACACCTTC
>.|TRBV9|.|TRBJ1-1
CASSVGRAGTEAFF
TGTGCCAGCAGCGTAGGCAGGGCAGGGACTGAAGCTTTCTTT
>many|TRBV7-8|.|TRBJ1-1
CASSPDRSGFGTEAFF
TGTGCCAGCAGCCCAGACAGGTCCGGTTTCGGCACTGAAGCTTTCTTT
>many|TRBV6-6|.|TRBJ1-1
CASSYFDRNTEAFF
TGTGCCAGCAGTTACTTTGACAGGAACACTGAAGCTTTCTTT
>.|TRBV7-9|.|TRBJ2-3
CASSPKGSSTDTQYF
TGTGCCAGCAGCCCCAAGGGGTCTAGCACAGATACGCAGTATTTT
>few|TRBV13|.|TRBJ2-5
CASSLGREGTGETQYF
TGTGCCAGCAGCTTAGGAAGAGAGGGAACGGGAGAGACCCAGTACTTC
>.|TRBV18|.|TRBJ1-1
CPSSRTPGMNTEAFF
TGTCCCAGCTCACGAACCCCGGGAATGAACACTGAAGCTTTCTTT
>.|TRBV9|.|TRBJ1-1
CASSQRLTGAHIEAFF
TGTGCCAGCAGCCAGAGGTTGACAGGCGCCCACATTGAAGCTTTCTTT
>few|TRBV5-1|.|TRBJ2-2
CASTPDPPGAGELFF
TGCGCCAGCACCCCGGACCCACCGGGCGCCGGGGAGCTGTTTTTT
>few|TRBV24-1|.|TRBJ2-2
CATSGGTRPGELFF
TGTGCCACCAGCGGAGGGACGAGGCCCGGGGAGCTGTTTTTT
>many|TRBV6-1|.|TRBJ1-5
CASSEVQRSNQPQHF
TGTGCCAGCAGTGAAGTACAGCGGAGCAATCAGCCCCAGCATTTT
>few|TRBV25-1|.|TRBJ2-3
CASSDWGEITDTQYF
TGTGCCAGCAGTGACTGGGGGGAGATCACAGATACGCAGTATTTT
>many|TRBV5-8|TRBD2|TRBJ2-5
CASRQRGGSETQYF
TGTGCCAGCCGGCAGCGGGGGGGATCGGAGACCCAGTACTTC